Included here is one T cell receptor beta chain sequence, with context. These data belong to a study of T-cell memory formation after mild COVID-19. Overall study: TCR clusters were largely donor specific.

TCRdb analysed the 5' RACE reads with MiXCR anew, one entry per CDR3 protein. The table shows 300,000 to 400,000 distinct CDR3 sequences, with 10% to 15% occurring only once. There are 13 residues in the CDR3. With 8 bases removed from V and 0 bases from J, the gap between germline ends came to 10 bases. Sequencing was performed on PBMCs or a T cell subset sorted from them (not recorded which). The TCR originated in a young man who had mild COVID-19 (a few samples of this study predate the infection). Cell type and time point are not known. This rearrangement joins TRBV12-3 or TRBV12-4 to TRBJ1-1, with D unresolved. CDR3: CASGVVMNTEAFF. The DNA of the CDR3 is TGTGCCAGCGGGGTTGTGATGAACACTGAAGCTTTCTTT.